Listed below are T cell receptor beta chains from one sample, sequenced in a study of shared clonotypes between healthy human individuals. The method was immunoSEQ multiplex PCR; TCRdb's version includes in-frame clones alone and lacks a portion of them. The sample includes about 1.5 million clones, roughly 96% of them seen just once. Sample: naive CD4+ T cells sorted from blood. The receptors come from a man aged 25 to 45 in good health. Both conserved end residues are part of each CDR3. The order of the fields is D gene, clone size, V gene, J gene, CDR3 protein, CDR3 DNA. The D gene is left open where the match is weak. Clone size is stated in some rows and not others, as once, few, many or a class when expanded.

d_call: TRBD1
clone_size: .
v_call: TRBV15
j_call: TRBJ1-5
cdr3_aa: CATSINGTAVRQPQHF
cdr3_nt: TGTGCCACCAGCATCAACGGGACAGCTGTCCGTCAGCCCCAGCATTTT

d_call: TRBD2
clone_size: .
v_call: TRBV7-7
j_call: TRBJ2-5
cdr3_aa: CASSLATGLAGGTQYF
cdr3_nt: TGTGCCAGCAGCTTAGCCACGGGACTAGCGGGAGGGACCCAGTACTTC

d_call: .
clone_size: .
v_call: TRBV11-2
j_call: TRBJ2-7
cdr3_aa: CASSLNPSSYEQYF
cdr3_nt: TGTGCCAGCAGCTTAAACCCCAGCAGTTACGAGCAGTACTTC

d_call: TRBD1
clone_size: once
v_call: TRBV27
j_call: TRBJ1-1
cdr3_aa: CASSRQGLNTEAFF
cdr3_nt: TGTGCCAGCAGCCGACAGGGTTTGAACACTGAAGCTTTCTTT

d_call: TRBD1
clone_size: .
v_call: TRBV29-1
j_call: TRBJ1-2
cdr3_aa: CSVAGTGYGYTF
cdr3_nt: TGCAGCGTAGCCGGGACAGGTTATGGCTACACCTTC

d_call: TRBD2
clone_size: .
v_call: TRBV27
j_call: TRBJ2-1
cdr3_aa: CASSLRLAGGIVYNEQFF
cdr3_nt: TGTGCCAGCAGTCTCCGACTAGCGGGAGGGATAGTCTACAATGAGCAGTTCTTC

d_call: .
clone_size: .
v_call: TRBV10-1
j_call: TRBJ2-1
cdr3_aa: CASSDWGTGKSEQFF
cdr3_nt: TGCGCCAGCAGTGATTGGGGCACTGGAAAAAGTGAGCAGTTCTTC

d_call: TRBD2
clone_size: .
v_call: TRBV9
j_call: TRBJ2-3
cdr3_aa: CASSKLAGVRADTQYF
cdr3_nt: TGTGCCAGCAGTAAACTAGCGGGCGTCCGGGCAGATACGCAGTATTTT

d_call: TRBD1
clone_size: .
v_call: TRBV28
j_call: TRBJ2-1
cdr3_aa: CASSFIDRARYNEQFF
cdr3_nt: TGTGCCAGCAGTTTCATAGACAGGGCTCGGTACAATGAGCAGTTCTTC

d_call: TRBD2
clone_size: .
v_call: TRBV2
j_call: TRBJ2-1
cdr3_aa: CASRLAGESDEQFF
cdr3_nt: TGTGCCAGCAGGCTAGCGGGAGAGAGCGATGAGCAGTTCTTC

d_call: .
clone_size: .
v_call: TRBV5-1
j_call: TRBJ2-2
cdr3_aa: CASSSQGNTGELFF
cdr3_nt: TGCGCCAGCAGCTCTCAGGGGAACACCGGGGAGCTGTTTTTT

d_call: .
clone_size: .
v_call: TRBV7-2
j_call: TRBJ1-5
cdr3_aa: CASSTGHLGRQPQHF
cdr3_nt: TGTGCCAGCAGCACGGGACACCTAGGACGTCAGCCCCAGCATTTT

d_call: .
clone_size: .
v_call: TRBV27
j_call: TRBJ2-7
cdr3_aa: CASSLSDGVGPYEQYF
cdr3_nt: TGTGCCAGCAGTCTGTCTGACGGGGTGGGGCCCTACGAGCAGTACTTC

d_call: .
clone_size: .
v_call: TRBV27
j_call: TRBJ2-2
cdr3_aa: CASSLLAVNTGELFF
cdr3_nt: TGTGCCAGCAGTCTCCTGGCCGTGAACACCGGGGAGCTGTTTTTT

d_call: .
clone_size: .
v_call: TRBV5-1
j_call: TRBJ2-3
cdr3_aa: CASSSLTRGGTDTQYF
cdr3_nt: TGCGCCAGCAGCTCCCTTACTAGGGGAGGCACAGATACGCAGTATTTT

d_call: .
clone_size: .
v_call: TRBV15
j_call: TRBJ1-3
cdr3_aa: CATSRVPPTSNTIYF
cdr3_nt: TGTGCCACCAGCAGAGTTCCTCCCACCTCCAACACCATATATTTT

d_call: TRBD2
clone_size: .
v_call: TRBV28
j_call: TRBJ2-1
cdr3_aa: CASSHRLGTSGRQYNEQFF
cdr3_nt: TGTGCCAGCAGCCATAGACTGGGGACTAGCGGGAGACAATACAATGAGCAGTTCTTC

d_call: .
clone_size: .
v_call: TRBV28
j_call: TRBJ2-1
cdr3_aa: CASSKPVGGARYNEQFF
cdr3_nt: TGTGCCAGCAGCAAACCCGTAGGGGGGGCTCGGTACAATGAGCAGTTCTTC

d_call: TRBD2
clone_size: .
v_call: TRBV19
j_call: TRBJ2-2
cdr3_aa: CASRRGRALGELFF
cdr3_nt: TGTGCCAGTAGACGGGGGAGGGCCCTCGGGGAGCTGTTTTTT

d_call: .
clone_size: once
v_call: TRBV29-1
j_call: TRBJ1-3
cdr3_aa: CSASHSGSGNTIYF
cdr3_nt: TGCAGCGCTAGCCACTCTGGATCTGGAAACACCATATATTTT

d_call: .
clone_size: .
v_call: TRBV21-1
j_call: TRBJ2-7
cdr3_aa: CASMKWLAGAFVEQYF
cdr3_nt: TGTGCCAGCATGAAGTGGCTAGCGGGGGCCTTCGTCGAGCAGTACTTC

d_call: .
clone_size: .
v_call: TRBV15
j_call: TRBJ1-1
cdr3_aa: CATSRDLRVHTEAFF
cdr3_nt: TGTGCCACCAGCAGAGATCTCAGGGTTCACACTGAAGCTTTCTTT

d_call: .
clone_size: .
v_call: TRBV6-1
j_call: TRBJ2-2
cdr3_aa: CASSASLYPGELFF
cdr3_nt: TGTGCCAGCAGTGCGAGCCTCTACCCCGGGGAGCTGTTTTTT

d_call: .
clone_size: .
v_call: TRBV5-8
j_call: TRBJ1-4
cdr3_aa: CASSPGAKTNEKLFF
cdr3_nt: TGTGCCAGCTCCCCGGGGGCTAAAACTAATGAAAAACTGTTTTTT

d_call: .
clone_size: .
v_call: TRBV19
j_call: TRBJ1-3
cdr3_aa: CASSIGVSGNTIYF
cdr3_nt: TGTGCCAGTAGTATAGGTGTCTCTGGAAACACCATATATTTT

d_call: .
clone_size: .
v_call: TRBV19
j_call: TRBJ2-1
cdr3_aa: CAARVANEQFF
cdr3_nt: TGTGCCGCGCGAGTAGCCAATGAGCAGTTCTTC

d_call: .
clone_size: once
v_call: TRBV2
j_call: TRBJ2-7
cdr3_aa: CASSEASGGEQYF
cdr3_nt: TGTGCCAGCAGTGAAGCGTCCGGGGGCGAGCAGTACTTC

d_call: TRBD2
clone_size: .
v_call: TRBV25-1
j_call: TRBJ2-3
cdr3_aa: CASSEFRAGADTQYF
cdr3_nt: TGTGCCAGCAGTGAATTTAGGGCGGGAGCAGATACGCAGTATTTT

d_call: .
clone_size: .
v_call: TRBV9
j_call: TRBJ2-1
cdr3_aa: CASSTLPGTLPNEQFF
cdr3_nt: TGTGCCAGCAGCACCCTACCCGGGACCCTTCCTAATGAGCAGTTCTTC

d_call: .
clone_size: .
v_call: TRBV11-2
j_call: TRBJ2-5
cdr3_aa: CASSASDSETQYF
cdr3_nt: TGTGCCAGCAGCGCTAGCGACTCAGAGACCCAGTACTTC

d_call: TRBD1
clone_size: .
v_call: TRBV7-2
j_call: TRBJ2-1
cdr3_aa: CASSLWTGGENEQFF
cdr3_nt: TGTGCCAGCAGCTTGTGGACAGGGGGCGAAAATGAGCAGTTCTTC